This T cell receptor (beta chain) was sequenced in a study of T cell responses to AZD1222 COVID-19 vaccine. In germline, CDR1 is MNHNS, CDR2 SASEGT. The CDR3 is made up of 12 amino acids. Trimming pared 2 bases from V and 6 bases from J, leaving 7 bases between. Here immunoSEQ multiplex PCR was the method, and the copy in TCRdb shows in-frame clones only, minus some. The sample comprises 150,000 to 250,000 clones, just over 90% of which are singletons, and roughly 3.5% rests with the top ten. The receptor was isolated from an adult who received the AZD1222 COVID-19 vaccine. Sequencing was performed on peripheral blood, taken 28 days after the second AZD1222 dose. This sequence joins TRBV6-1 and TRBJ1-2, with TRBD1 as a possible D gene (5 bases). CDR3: CASSERGHGYTF. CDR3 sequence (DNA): TGTGCCAGCAGTGAACGGGGACATGGCTACACCTTC.